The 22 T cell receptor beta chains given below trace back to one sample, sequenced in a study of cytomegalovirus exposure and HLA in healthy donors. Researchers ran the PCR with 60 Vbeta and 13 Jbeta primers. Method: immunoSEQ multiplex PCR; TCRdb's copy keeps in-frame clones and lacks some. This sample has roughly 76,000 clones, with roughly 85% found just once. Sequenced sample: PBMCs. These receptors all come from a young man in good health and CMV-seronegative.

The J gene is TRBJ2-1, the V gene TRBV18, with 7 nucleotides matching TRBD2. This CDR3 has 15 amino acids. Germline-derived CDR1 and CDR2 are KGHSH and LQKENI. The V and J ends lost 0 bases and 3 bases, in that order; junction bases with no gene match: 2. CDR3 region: CASSPPSGVYNEQFF. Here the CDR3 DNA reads TGTGCCAGCTCACCACCGAGCGGGGTCTACAATGAGCAGTTCTTC.

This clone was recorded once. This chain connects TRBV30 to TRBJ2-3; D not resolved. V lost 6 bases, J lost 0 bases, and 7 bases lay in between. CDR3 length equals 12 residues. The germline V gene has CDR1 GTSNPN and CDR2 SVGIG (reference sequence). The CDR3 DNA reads TGTGCCTGCGGTCTTAGCACAGATACGCAGTATTTT. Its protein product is CACGLSTDTQYF. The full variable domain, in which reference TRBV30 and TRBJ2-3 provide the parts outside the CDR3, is SQTIHQWPATLVQPVGSPLSLECTVEGTSNPNLYWYRQAAGRGLQLLFYSVGIGQISSEVPQNLSASRPQDRQFILSSKKLLLSDSGFYLCACGLSTDTQYFGPGTRLTVL.

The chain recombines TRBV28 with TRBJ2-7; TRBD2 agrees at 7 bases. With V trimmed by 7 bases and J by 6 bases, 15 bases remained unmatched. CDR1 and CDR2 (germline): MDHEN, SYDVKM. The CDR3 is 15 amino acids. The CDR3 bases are TGTGCCAGCACCTCCAGACTAGCCCAAATTGGCGAGCAGTACTTC. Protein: CASTSRLAQIGEQYF.

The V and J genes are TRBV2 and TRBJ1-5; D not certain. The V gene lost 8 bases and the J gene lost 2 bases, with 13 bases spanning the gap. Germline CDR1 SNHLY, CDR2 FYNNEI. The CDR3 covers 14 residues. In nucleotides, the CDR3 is TGTGCCAGCGTCAAGGTGAGGGGCAATCAGCCCCAGCATTTT. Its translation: CASVKVRGNQPQHF.

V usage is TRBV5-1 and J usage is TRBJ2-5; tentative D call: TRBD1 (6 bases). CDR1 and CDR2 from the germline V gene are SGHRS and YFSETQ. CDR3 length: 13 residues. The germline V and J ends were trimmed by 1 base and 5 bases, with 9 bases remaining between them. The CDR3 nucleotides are TGCGCCAGCAGCTTGACAGGGATGGAGACCCAGTACTTC. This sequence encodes CASSLTGMETQYF.

CDR3 loop: CASSQERGGPDTQYF. DNA of the CDR3: TGTGCCAGCAGCCAAGAGCGGGGGGGCCCAGATACGCAGTATTTT. The chain uses TRBV4-2 and TRBJ2-3; 9 bases match TRBD2. CDR3 length: 15 residues. V trimming: 0 bases; J trimming: 4 bases; junction bases outside the gene matches: 2. In germline, CDR1 is LGHNA, CDR2 YNFKEQ.

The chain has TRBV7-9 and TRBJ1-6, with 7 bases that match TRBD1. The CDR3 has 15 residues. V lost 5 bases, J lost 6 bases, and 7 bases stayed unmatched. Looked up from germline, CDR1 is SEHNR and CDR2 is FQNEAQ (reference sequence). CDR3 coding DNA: TGTGCCAGCAGCCCGCGGGACAGTCCTAATTCACCCCTCCACTTT. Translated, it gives CASSPRDSPNSPLHF.

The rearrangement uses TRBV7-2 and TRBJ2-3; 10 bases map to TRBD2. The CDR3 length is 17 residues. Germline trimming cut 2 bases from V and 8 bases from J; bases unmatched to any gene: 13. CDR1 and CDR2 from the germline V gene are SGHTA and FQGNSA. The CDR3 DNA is TGTGCCAGCAGCTTACCGACCTCTAGCGGGAGAGGCAGTACGCAGTATTTT. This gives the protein CASSLPTSSGRGSTQYF.

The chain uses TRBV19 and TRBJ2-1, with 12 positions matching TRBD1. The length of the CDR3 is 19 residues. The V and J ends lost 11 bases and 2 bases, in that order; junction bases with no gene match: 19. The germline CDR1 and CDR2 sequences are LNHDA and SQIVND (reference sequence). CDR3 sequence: CARPRGDRGPPVAYNEQFF. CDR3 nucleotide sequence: TGTGCCCGCCCGAGGGGGGACAGGGGGCCCCCCGTGGCCTACAATGAGCAGTTCTTC.

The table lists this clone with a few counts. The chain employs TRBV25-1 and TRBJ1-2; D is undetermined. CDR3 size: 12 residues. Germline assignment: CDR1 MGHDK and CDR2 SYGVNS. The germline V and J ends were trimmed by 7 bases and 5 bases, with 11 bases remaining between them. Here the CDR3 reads CASMSGEYGYTF. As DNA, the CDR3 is TGTGCCAGCATGTCTGGGGAGTATGGCTACACCTTC.

CDR3 bases: TGTGCCAGCAGCTTAGGAGTTCTGGGACAGGGAAAAAACTATGGCTACACCTTC. Translating gives CASSLGVLGQGKNYGYTF. The V call is TRBV7-9, the J call TRBJ1-2; 9 nucleotides align to TRBD1. Germline values: CDR1 SEHNR, CDR2 FQNEAQ (reference sequence). The CDR3 totals 18 residues. Trimming at V came to 1 base and at J to 2 bases, leaving 11 bases not matched to a gene.

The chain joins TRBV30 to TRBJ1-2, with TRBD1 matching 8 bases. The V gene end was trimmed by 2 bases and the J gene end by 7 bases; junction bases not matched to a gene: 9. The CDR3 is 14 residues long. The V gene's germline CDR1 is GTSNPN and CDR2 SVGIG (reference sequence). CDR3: CAWSRDRFPRGYTF. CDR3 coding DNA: TGTGCCTGGAGTAGGGACAGGTTCCCGCGTGGCTACACCTTC.

The CDR3 loop reads CASSQDRAQPQHF. The CDR3 DNA follows: TGTGCCAGCTCCCAGGACAGGGCCCAGCCCCAGCATTTT. The V gene is TRBV18, the J gene TRBJ1-5, with TRBD1 matching 8 bases. The CDR3 covers 13 residues. Germline CDR1 is KGHSH and CDR2 is LQKENI. The V gene end was trimmed by 6 bases and the J gene end by 7 bases; junction bases not matched to a gene: 5.

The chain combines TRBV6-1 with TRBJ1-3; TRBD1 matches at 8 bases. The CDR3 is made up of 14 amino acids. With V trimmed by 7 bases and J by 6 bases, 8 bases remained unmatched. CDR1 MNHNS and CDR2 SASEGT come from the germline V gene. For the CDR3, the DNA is TGTGCCAGCAAGCCGGACAGGGCCTTAAACACCATATATTTT. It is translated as CASKPDRALNTIYF.

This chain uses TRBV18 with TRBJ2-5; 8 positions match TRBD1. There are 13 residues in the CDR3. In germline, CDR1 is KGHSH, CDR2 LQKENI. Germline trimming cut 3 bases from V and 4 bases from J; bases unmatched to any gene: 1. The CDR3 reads CASSPTGVETQYF. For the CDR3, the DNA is TGTGCCAGCTCACCGACAGGGGTAGAGACCCAGTACTTC.

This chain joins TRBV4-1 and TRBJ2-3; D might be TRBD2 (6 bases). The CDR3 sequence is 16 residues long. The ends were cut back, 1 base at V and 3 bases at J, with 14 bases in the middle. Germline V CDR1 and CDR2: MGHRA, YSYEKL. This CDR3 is CASSQARGRYTDTQYF. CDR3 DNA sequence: TGCGCCAGCAGCCAAGCGCGGGGACGGTATACAGATACGCAGTATTTT.

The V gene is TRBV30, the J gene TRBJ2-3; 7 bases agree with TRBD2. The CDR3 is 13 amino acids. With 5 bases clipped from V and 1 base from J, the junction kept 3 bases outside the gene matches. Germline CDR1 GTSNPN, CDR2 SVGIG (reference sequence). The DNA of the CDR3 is TGTGCCTGGGAGCGGGACGGCACAGATACGCAGTATTTT. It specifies CAWERDGTDTQYF. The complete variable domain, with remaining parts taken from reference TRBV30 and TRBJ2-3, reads SQTIHQWPATLVQPVGSPLSLECTVEGTSNPNLYWYRQAAGRGLQLLFYSVGIGQISSEVPQNLSASRPQDRQFILSSKKLLLSDSGFYLCAWERDGTDTQYFGPGTRLTVL.

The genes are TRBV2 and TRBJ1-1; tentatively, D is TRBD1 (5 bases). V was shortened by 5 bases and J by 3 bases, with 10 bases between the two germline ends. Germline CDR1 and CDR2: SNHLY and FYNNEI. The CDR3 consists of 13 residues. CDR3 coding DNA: TGTGCCAGCAGTTACAGGAAGGACACTGAAGCTTTCTTT. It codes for CASSYRKDTEAFF. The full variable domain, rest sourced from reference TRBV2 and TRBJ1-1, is EPEVTQTPSHQVTQMGQEVILRCVPISNHLYFYWYRQILGQKVEFLVSFYNNEISEKSEIFDDQFSVERPDGSNFTLKIRSTKLEDSAMYFCASSYRKDTEAFFGQGTRLTVV.

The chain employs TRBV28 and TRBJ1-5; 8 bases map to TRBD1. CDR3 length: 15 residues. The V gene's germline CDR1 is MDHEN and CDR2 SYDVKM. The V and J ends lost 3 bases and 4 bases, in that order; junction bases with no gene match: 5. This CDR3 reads CASSFEHRGNQPQHF. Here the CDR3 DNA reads TGTGCCAGCAGTTTCGAACACAGGGGGAATCAGCCCCAGCATTTT. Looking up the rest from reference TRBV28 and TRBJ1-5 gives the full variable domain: DVKVTQSSRYLVKRTGEKVFLECVQDMDHENMFWYRQDPGLGLRLIYFSYDVKMKEKGDIPEGYSVSREKKERFSLILESASTNQTSMYLCASSFEHRGNQPQHFGDGTRLSIL.

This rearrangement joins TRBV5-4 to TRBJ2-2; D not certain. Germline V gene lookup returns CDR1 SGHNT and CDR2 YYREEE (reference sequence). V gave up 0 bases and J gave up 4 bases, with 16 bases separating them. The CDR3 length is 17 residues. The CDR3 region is CASSLEVITPSTGELFF. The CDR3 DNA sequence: TGTGCCAGCAGCTTGGAAGTCATCACCCCTAGCACCGGGGAGCTGTTTTTT.

CDR3 nucleotide sequence: TGCGCCAGCTCAAGAACAGGGTCTGGCTACAATGAGCAGTTCTTC. Protein product: CASSRTGSGYNEQFF. This rearrangement joins TRBV10-1 to TRBJ2-1; D perhaps matches TRBD1 (6 bases). V lost 8 bases and J 3 bases, leaving 17 bases between the germline ends. Germline lookup yields CDR1 WNHNN and CDR2 SYGVQD (reference sequence). This CDR3 has 15 residues.

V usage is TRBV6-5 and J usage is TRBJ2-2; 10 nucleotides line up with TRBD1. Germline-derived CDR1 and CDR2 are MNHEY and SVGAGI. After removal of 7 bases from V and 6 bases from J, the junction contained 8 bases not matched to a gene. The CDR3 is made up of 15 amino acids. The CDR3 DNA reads TGTGCCAGCACCACCCGAGGACAGGGGGCCGGGGAGCTGTTTTTT. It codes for CASTTRGQGAGELFF.